The 25 T cell receptor beta chains below all came from one sample that was sequenced in a study of T-cell memory formation after mild COVID-19. TCRdb fed the 5' RACE reads into MiXCR, producing one record per CDR3 protein. Of around 370,000 distinct CDR3 sequences listed, more than 20% are singletons. Sequenced material: PBMCs or a T cell subset sorted from them (not recorded which). The receptor set was obtained from an adult woman who had mild COVID-19 (a few samples of this study predate the infection). Cell type and time point are not known.

This chain connects TRBV15 to TRBJ2-6, with D unresolved. V dropped 0 bases and J dropped 0 bases, with 6 bases sitting between them. The germline CDR1 and CDR2 sequences are LNHNV and YYDKDF (reference sequence). This CDR3 has 16 residues. The CDR3 DNA reads TGTGCCACCAGCAGAGATGGATTCTCTGGGGCCAACGTCCTGACTTTC. Its translation: CATSRDGFSGANVLTF.

There are a few counts of this clonotype. CDR3 loop: CASSYPRGTGTDTQYF. The CDR3 DNA reads TGTGCCAGCAGTTACCCGCGGGGCACGGGAACAGATACGCAGTATTTT. The rearrangement joins TRBV6-2 or TRBV6-3 to TRBJ2-3, with TRBD2 as a possible D gene (6 bases). V was clipped by 2 bases and J by 3 bases, with 15 bases between them. Per germline, CDR1 MNHEY and CDR2 SVGEGT. This CDR3 has 16 residues.

This clonotype was counted a few times. V usage is TRBV6-2 or TRBV6-3 and J usage is TRBJ2-1; D may be TRBD1 or TRBD2 (5 bases each). Per the germline V gene, CDR1 is MNHEY and CDR2 is SVGEGT. The CDR3 has 16 residues. Trimming pared 6 bases from V and 0 bases from J, leaving 15 bases between. CDR3 region: CASSSLGRSSYNEQFF. CDR3 DNA: TGTGCCAGCAGCTCCCTGGGACGGAGCTCCTACAATGAGCAGTTCTTC.

This clonotype came up a few times. The J gene is TRBJ1-5, the V gene TRBV4-1; D perhaps matches TRBD1 (6 bases). Trimming removed 4 bases at V and 11 bases at J, with 12 bases between. The CDR3 sequence is 12 residues long. Germline values: CDR1 MGHRA, CDR2 YSYEKL. The CDR3 DNA sequence: TGCGCCAGCAGCCGGGAGGGGGGAGCCCAGCATTTT. It encodes CASSREGGAQHF.

The CDR3 sequence is CASSPRASGSVVSTDTQYF. Written as DNA, the CDR3 is TGTGCCAGCAGCCCCCGGGCTAGCGGGAGTGTTGTGAGCACAGATACGCAGTATTTT. J is TRBJ2-3 and V is TRBV9; 10 nucleotides agree with TRBD2. The germline V gene encodes CDR1 SGDLS and CDR2 YYNGEE. Trimming took 4 bases from V and 0 from J; bases not matched to a gene: 14. The CDR3 spans 19 residues.

The gene calls are TRBV4-2 and TRBJ2-7; 8 nucleotides match TRBD2. Germline lookup yields CDR1 LGHNA and CDR2 YNFKEQ. The trim removed 3 bases at V and 7 bases at J, leaving 14 bases unmatched. The CDR3 runs 16 residues. This CDR3 is CASSQPGGATSPEQYF. CDR3 sequence (DNA): TGTGCCAGCAGCCAGCCCGGGGGGGCAACATCGCCTGAGCAGTACTTC.

The chain joins TRBV12-3 or TRBV12-4 to TRBJ1-2, with 9 positions matching TRBD1. The V segment lost 5 bases and the J segment 4 bases; nucleotides outside the gene matches: 8. CDR3 length: 15 residues. The CDR3 coding sequence is TGTGCCAGCAGTAACCCGGACAGGGGTGGCTATGGCTACACCTTC. Translation gives CASSNPDRGGYGYTF.

V is TRBV6-5 and J is TRBJ2-1; TRBD1 aligns across 10 bases. This CDR3 spans 15 amino acids. With 4 bases clipped from V and 7 bases from J, the junction kept 7 bases outside the gene matches. CDR1 MNHEY and CDR2 SVGAGI come from the germline V gene. This CDR3 is CASSSRTGGMNEQFF. For the CDR3, the DNA is TGTGCCAGCAGTTCCCGGACAGGGGGGATGAATGAGCAGTTCTTC.

The chain employs TRBV7-9 and TRBJ1-1; D not certain. CDR1 and CDR2 from the germline V gene are SEHNR and FQNEAQ (reference sequence). The ends were cut back, 7 bases at V and 6 bases at J, with 18 bases in the middle. The CDR3 has 14 amino acids. DNA for the CDR3: TGTGCCAGCATCGATTCAATATCCCCCGCTGAAGCTTTCTTT. This gives the protein CASIDSISPAEAFF.

This clonotype was observed a few times. This chain links TRBV4-2 with TRBJ2-5; D perhaps matches TRBD2 (6 bases). The V end was cut by 2 bases, the J end by 5 bases, with 12 bases between. This CDR3 has 14 residues. The V gene's germline CDR1 is LGHNA and CDR2 YNFKEQ. CDR3: CASSQSAGKETQYF. The CDR3 DNA follows: TGTGCCAGCAGCCAATCTGCGGGGAAGGAGACCCAGTACTTC.

This clonotype was found a few times. The chain has TRBV5-1 and TRBJ2-7; D ambiguous. The CDR3 is made up of 17 amino acids. The germline V gene encodes CDR1 SGHRS and CDR2 YFSETQ. V gave up 3 bases and J gave up 2 bases, with 21 bases separating them. CDR3 sequence (DNA): TGCGCCAGCAGCTCCCACTATTGGAGTGGAGAGACCTACGAGCAGTACTTC. Amino acid sequence: CASSSHYWSGETYEQYF.

This clonotype was counted between two and nine times. The J gene is TRBJ2-7, the V gene TRBV10-3, with a weak D call TRBD2 (6 bases). V lost 0 bases to trimming and J lost 2 bases, with 8 bases between them. The CDR3 sequence is 14 residues long. Germline V gives CDR1 ENHRY, CDR2 SYGVKD. The DNA of the CDR3 is TGTGCCATCAGTGAGTCGGAGGGGACCTACGAGCAGTACTTC. Protein: CAISESEGTYEQYF.

The chain links TRBV20-1 to TRBJ2-1; 9 bases fit TRBD2. The CDR3 loop spans 16 amino acids. After removal of 5 bases from V and 6 bases from J, the junction contained 14 bases not matched to a gene. The germline CDR1 and CDR2 sequences are DFQATT and SNEGSKA (reference sequence). The CDR3 DNA sequence: TGCAGTGCTGGGCGGACTAGCGATGAATTCCTCAATGAGCAGTTCTTC. Translating it yields CSAGRTSDEFLNEQFF.

This clonotype occurred a few times. The V call is TRBV12-3 or TRBV12-4, the J call TRBJ2-7, with D perhaps TRBD1 or TRBD2 (5 bases each). This CDR3 region has 12 residues. The V and J ends lost 5 bases and 2 bases respectively, with 7 bases between them. The CDR3 is CASSMGPYEQYF. The CDR3 DNA follows: TGTGCCAGCAGTATGGGACCCTACGAGCAGTACTTC.

This clonotype was picked up a small number of times. The chain couples TRBV11-2 to TRBJ1-1, with D perhaps TRBD1 (5 bases). The germline V and J ends were trimmed by 5 bases and 7 bases, with 8 bases remaining between them. The germline gives CDR1 SGHAT, CDR2 FQNNGV. The CDR3 totals 11 residues. CDR3 sequence reads: CASSRGGEAFF. The CDR3 DNA sequence: TGTGCCAGCAGCCGCGGGGGTGAAGCTTTCTTT.

This clonotype appeared a few times. V gene TRBV9 combines with J gene TRBJ1-1, with D hard to call. The CDR3 is 14 amino acids. From germline, CDR1 is SGDLS and CDR2 YYNGEE. Trimming pared 0 bases from V and 4 bases from J, leaving 10 bases between. The chain's CDR3 is CASSVEGGSTEAFF. The CDR3 nucleotides read TGTGCCAGCAGCGTAGAGGGTGGGAGCACTGAAGCTTTCTTT. Looking up the rest from reference TRBV9 and TRBJ1-1 gives the full variable domain: DSGVTQTPKHLITATGQRVTLRCSPRSGDLSVYWYQQSLDQGLQFLIQYYNGEERAKGNILERFSAQQFPDLHSELNLSSLELGDSALYFCASSVEGGSTEAFFGQGTRLTVV.

This clonotype was detected a few times. The J gene is TRBJ1-1, the V gene TRBV5-1; 12 nucleotides align to TRBD1. The CDR3 spans 17 residues. After removal of 0 bases from V and 3 bases from J, the junction contained 6 bases not matched to a gene. Germline values: CDR1 SGHRS, CDR2 YFSETQ. The CDR3 DNA reads as TGCGCCAGCAGCTTGGGGGGACAGGGGGCGATCGACACTGAAGCTTTCTTT. The encoded protein is CASSLGGQGAIDTEAFF.

This clonotype has just a few counts. The V and J genes are TRBV12-3 or TRBV12-4 and TRBJ2-7, with unresolved D. This CDR3 is 15 amino acids long. Deletions cut 4 bases from V and 5 bases from J, with 18 bases between. CDR3 sequence reads: CASSWRSPSVNEQYF. The CDR3 bases are TGTGCCAGCAGTTGGCGGTCACCCTCTGTCAACGAGCAGTACTTC.

The chain combines TRBV2 with TRBJ2-7; 7 bases align to TRBD1. The ends lost 1 base at V and 0 bases at J; junction bases unmatched: 0. The CDR3 is made up of 14 amino acids. Germline CDR1 is SNHLY and CDR2 is FYNNEI. In nucleotides, the CDR3 is TGTGCCAGCAGTGAAGGGACAGGCTCCTACGAGCAGTACTTC. It is translated as CASSEGTGSYEQYF. Full variable domain (outside the CDR3, taken from reference TRBV2 and TRBJ2-7): EPEVTQTPSHQVTQMGQEVILRCVPISNHLYFYWYRQILGQKVEFLVSFYNNEISEKSEIFDDQFSVERPDGSNFTLKIRSTKLEDSAMYFCASSEGTGSYEQYFGPGTRLTVT.

The chain has TRBV21-1 and TRBJ2-7. TRBV21-1 is deemed a pseudogene. The CDR3 is 13 amino acids. The CDR3 DNA is TGTGCCAGCAGATTCGACCAGACGGGGGAGCAGTACTTC. It encodes CASRFDQTGEQYF.

This chain uses TRBV12-3 or TRBV12-4 with TRBJ2-5, with TRBD2 identical over 8 bases. This CDR3 comprises 14 residues. V lost 6 bases and J lost 5; bases outside the gene matches: 8. The CDR3 loop is CASSRGGTGETQYF. CDR3 coding DNA: TGTGCCAGCAGCCGGGGGGGCACAGGGGAGACCCAGTACTTC.

The rearrangement joins TRBV6-5 to TRBJ1-5; 9 positions agree with TRBD1. Germline assignment: CDR1 MNHEY and CDR2 SVGAGI. V gave up 5 bases and J gave up 4 bases; unmatched junction bases: 6. The CDR3 length is 15 residues. This CDR3 reads CASSAGTGWNQPQHF. The CDR3 coding sequence is TGTGCCAGCAGTGCCGGGACAGGGTGGAATCAGCCCCAGCATTTT.

This clonotype was detected only a few times. This rearrangement joins TRBV29-1 to TRBJ2-1; possibly TRBD1 for D (6 bases). Germline CDR1 SQVTM, CDR2 ANQGSEA. This CDR3 is built from 13 residues. V was shortened by 6 bases and J by 0 bases, with 9 bases between the two germline ends. CDR3: CSVRTASYNEQFF. DNA for the CDR3: TGCAGCGTCCGGACAGCCTCCTACAATGAGCAGTTCTTC.

The chain has TRBV6-1 and TRBJ1-3; no reliable D call. Trimming shortened V by 8 bases and J by 0 bases, and 11 bases separated the two germline ends. The CDR3 contains 14 residues. Germline loops: CDR1 MNHNS, CDR2 SASEGT. CDR3 protein: CASGQLFSGNTIYF. The CDR3 nucleotides read TGTGCCAGCGGCCAACTTTTCTCTGGAAACACCATATATTTT.

This chain connects TRBV3-1 to TRBJ2-2, with no clear D. This CDR3 is built from 13 residues. CDR1 and CDR2 from the germline V gene are LGHDT and YNNKEL (reference sequence). V gave up 1 base and J gave up 3 bases, with 3 bases separating them. CDR3 amino acids: CASSQVYTGELFF. The CDR3 DNA follows: TGTGCCAGCAGCCAAGTTTACACCGGGGAGCTGTTTTTT.